The rows below give T cell receptor beta chains drawn from one sample of a study of blood T cell repertoires in COVID-19. Profiled with immunoSEQ multiplex PCR; TCRdb holds only in-frame clones, not every one. Among fewer than 350,000 clones listed, about 87% were seen once. The sequencing input was peripheral blood. The receptors stem from a woman aged 50 to 65 who had recovered from COVID-19. CDR3s include the opening cysteine and the closing phenylalanine or tryptophan. D genes are given only for firm matches. Clone size appears in some rows only: once, few, many, or a class for an expanded clone.

J: TRBJ1-2
D: -
size: -
V: TRBV28
DNA: TGTGCCAGCAGTGCCCCCCGTAGCTCGACTTATGGCTACACCTTC
CDR3: CASSAPRSSTYGYTF

J: TRBJ2-3
D: TRBD2
size: -
V: TRBV28
DNA: TGTGCCAGCAGTTCCCCCAATAGCGGGACCACAGATACGCAGTATTTT
CDR3: CASSSPNSGTTDTQYF

J: TRBJ1-3
D: -
size: once
V: TRBV18
DNA: TGTGCCAGCTCACCTCAATCAGGCGTTCCGGGAAACACCATATATTTT
CDR3: CASSPQSGVPGNTIYF

J: TRBJ2-1
D: TRBD1
size: -
V: TRBV6-2/TRBV6-3
DNA: TGTGCCAGCAGTGCCCGGGACAGCAAAAATGAGCAGTTCTTC
CDR3: CASSARDSKNEQFF

J: TRBJ2-1
D: TRBD2
size: few
V: TRBV14
DNA: TGTGCCAGCAGCCCGGGACTAGCGGGGGGGCATGAGCAGTTCTTC
CDR3: CASSPGLAGGHEQFF

J: TRBJ2-1
D: TRBD2
size: -
V: TRBV30
DNA: TGTGCCTGGAGAGGGGTCTCTAGCGGGGGTTGGAATGAGCAGTTCTTC
CDR3: CAWRGVSSGGWNEQFF

J: TRBJ1-4
D: -
size: -
V: TRBV4-2
DNA: TGTGCCAGCAGCCAAGGGGAGCCTAATGAAAAACTGTTTTTT
CDR3: CASSQGEPNEKLFF

J: TRBJ2-5
D: -
size: -
V: TRBV20-1
DNA: TGCAGTGCTAGTATTGTGGGGAGCCGGGAGACCCAGTACTTC
CDR3: CSASIVGSRETQYF

J: TRBJ1-2
D: TRBD1
size: -
V: TRBV6-5
DNA: TGTGCCAGTGGGACAGGGGAGGATGGCTACACCTTC
CDR3: CASGTGEDGYTF

J: TRBJ2-7
D: TRBD2
size: -
V: TRBV30
DNA: TGTGCCTGGAGGGACTTCCGGGAGGGCCTGTACTTC
CDR3: CAWRDFREGLYF